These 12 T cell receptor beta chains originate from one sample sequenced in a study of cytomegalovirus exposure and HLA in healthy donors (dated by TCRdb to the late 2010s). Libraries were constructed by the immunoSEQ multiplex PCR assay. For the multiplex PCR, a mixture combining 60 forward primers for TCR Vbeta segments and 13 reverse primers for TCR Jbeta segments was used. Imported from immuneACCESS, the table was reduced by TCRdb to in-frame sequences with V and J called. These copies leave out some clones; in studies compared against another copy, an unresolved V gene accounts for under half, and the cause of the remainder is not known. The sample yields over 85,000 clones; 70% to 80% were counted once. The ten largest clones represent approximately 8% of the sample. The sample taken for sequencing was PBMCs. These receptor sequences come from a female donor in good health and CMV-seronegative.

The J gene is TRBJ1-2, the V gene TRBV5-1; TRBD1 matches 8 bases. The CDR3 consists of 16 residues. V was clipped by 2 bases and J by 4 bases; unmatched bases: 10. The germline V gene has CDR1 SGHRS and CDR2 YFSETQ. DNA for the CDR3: TGCGCCAGCAGCTTAGGACAGGGCCCACATTCCTATGGCTACACCTTC. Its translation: CASSLGQGPHSYGYTF.

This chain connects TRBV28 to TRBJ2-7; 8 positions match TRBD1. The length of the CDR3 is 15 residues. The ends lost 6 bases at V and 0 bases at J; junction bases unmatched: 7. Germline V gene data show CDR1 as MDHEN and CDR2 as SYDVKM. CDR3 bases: TGTGCCAGCAGAATGATGACAGGGGACTCCTACGAGCAGTACTTC. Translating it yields CASRMMTGDSYEQYF. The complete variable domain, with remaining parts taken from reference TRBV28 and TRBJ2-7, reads DVKVTQSSRYLVKRTGEKVFLECVQDMDHENMFWYRQDPGLGLRLIYFSYDVKMKEKGDIPEGYSVSREKKERFSLILESASTNQTSMYLCASRMMTGDSYEQYFGPGTRLTVT.

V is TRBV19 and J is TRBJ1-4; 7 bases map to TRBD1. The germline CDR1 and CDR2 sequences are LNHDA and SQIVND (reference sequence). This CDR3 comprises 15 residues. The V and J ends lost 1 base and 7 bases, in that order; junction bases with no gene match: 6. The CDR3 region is CASSIVRGQSEKLFF. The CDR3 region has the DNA TGTGCCAGTAGTATAGTGAGGGGGCAGAGTGAAAAACTGTTTTTT.

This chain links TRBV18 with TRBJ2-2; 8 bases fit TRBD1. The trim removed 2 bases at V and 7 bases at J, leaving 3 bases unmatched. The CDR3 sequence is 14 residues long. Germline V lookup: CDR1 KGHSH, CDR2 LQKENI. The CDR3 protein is CASSPGQGIGELFF. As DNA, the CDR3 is TGTGCCAGCTCACCAGGACAGGGAATCGGGGAGCTGTTTTTT.

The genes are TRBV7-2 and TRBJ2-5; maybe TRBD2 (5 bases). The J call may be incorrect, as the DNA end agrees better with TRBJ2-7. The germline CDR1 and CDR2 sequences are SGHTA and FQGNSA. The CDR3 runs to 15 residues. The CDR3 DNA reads TGTGCCAGCAGCTTCACTAGATCGGGAACGGGCGAGCAGTACTTC. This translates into CASSFTRSGTGEQYF.

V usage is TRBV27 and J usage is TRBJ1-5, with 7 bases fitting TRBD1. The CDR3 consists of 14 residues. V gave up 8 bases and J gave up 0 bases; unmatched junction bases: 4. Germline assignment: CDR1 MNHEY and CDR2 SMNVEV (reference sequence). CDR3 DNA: TGTGCCAGCTCGGACAGGCATAGCAATCAGCCCCAGCATTTT. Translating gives CASSDRHSNQPQHF.

CDR3 DNA: TGTGCCAGCTCAAGGACAGGGGAGGACTCCTACGAGCAGTACTTC. It encodes CASSRTGEDSYEQYF. This chain joins TRBV18 and TRBJ2-7; 9 bases match TRBD1. The CDR3 extends over 15 amino acids. With 5 bases clipped from V and 0 bases from J, the junction kept 5 bases outside the gene matches. The V gene's germline CDR1 is KGHSH and CDR2 LQKENI.

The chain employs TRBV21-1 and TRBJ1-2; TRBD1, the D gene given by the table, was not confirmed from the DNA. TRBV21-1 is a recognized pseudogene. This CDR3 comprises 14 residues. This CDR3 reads CASSKVQGNYGYTF. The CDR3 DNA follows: TGTGCCAGCAGCAAAGTTCAGGGAAACTATGGCTACACCTTC.

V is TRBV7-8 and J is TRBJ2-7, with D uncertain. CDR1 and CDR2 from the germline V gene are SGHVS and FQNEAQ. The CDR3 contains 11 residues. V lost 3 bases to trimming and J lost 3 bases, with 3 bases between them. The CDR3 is CASSFYYEQYF. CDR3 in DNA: TGTGCCAGCAGCTTCTACTACGAGCAGTACTTC.

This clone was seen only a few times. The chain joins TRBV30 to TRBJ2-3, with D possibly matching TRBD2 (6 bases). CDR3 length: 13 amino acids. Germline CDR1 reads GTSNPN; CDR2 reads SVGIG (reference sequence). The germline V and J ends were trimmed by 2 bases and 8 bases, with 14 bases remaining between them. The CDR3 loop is CAWSPGLLGTQYF. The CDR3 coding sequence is TGTGCCTGGAGTCCGGGACTCCTTGGTACGCAGTATTTT.

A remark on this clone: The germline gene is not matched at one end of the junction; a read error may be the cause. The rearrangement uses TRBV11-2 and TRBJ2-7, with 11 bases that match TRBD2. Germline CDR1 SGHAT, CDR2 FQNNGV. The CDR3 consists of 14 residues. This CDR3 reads CASNLAASGRPTYF. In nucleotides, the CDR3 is TGTGCCAGCAACTTAGCGGCTAGCGGGAGGCCAACGTACTTC.

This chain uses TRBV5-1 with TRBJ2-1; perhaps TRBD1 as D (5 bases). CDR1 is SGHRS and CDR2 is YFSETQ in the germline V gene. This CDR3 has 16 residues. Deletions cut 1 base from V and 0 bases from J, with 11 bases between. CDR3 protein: CASSLQGLPSYNEQFF. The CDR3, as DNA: TGCGCCAGCAGCTTGCAGGGTCTACCCTCCTACAATGAGCAGTTCTTC.